Presented here are 28 T cell receptor beta chains from one specimen sequenced in a study of blood T cell repertoires in COVID-19. Repertoires were generated with immunoSEQ multiplex PCR, while TCRdb's copy carries only in-frame clones and drops some. This table holds around 260,000 clones, just over 85% found once. Sequencing used peripheral blood. Every receptor here comes from a woman aged 25-40 years with active or convalescent COVID-19.

About this clone itself: Other DNA variants within this sample encode the same CDR3. CDR3 amino acids: CASSLRGGRADTQYF. CDR3 bases: TGTGCCAGCAGCCTTCGGGGGGGGCGCGCAGATACGCAGTATTTT. This rearrangement joins TRBV11-3 to TRBJ2-3, with 8 bases that match TRBD2. The CDR3 consists of 15 residues. In germline, CDR1 is SGHNT, CDR2 YENEEA. V lost 5 bases and J lost 4; bases outside the gene matches: 8.

The gene calls are TRBV6-5 and TRBJ2-7, with D uncertain. The CDR3 totals 13 residues. Deletions cut 6 bases from V and 4 bases from J, with 13 bases between. The V gene's germline CDR1 is MNHEY and CDR2 SVGAGI. CDR3 DNA sequence: TGTGCCAGCAGCCCCCTCTTCGGGTACGAGCAGTACTTC. It encodes CASSPLFGYEQYF.

The chain combines TRBV18 with TRBJ2-3, with TRBD1 matching 7 bases. The junction had 4 bases not matched to a gene; V was cut back by 2 bases and J by 5 bases. The germline V gene encodes CDR1 KGHSH and CDR2 LQKENI. This CDR3 spans 14 amino acids. CDR3 sequence (DNA): TGTGCCAGCTCACCAAGACAGGGCAAAGATACGCAGTATTTT. This sequence encodes CASSPRQGKDTQYF.

The rearrangement joins TRBV4-1 to TRBJ1-1, with TRBD1 identical over 10 bases. The junction had 6 bases not matched to a gene; V was cut back by 2 bases and J by 3 bases. The germline gives CDR1 MGHRA, CDR2 YSYEKL. The CDR3 covers 16 residues. The CDR3 coding sequence is TGCGCCAGCAGCCAACCTGGGGGACAGGGGTACACTGAAGCTTTCTTT. Amino acids: CASSQPGGQGYTEAFF.

The chain couples TRBV7-8 to TRBJ2-5; 7 positions match TRBD2. The CDR3 consists of 14 residues. V lost 5 bases to trimming and J lost 5 bases; unmatched junction nucleotides: 8. CDR1 is SGHVS and CDR2 is FQNEAQ in the germline V gene. The CDR3 coding sequence is TGTGCCAGCAGCCATCGACTAGCCGGTGAGACCCAGTACTTC. As protein: CASSHRLAGETQYF.

This sequence joins TRBV5-4 and TRBJ1-2; the D gene is possibly TRBD1 (6 bases). The CDR3 sequence is 13 residues long. Germline V gene lookup returns CDR1 SGHNT and CDR2 YYREEE (reference sequence). The V and J ends lost 3 bases and 8 bases respectively, with 14 bases between them. Here the CDR3 reads CASSSQGLGGYTF. The CDR3 DNA reads as TGTGCCAGCAGCTCACAGGGATTGGGCGGCTACACCTTC.

This clone was detected only a few times. The chain employs TRBV27 and TRBJ2-6, with 8 nucleotides matching TRBD2. CDR1 and CDR2 from the germline V gene are MNHEY and SMNVEV (reference sequence). Trimming removed 3 bases from V and 0 bases from J; junction bases left unmatched: 10. The CDR3 consists of 19 residues. The DNA of the CDR3 is TGTGCCAGCAGTTTGGACCTCGGGGGGGTTTCCTCTGGGGCCAACGTCCTGACTTTC. Its protein product is CASSLDLGGVSSGANVLTF.

The chain couples TRBV6-2 or TRBV6-3 to TRBJ2-7; the D gene is possibly TRBD2 (7 bases). The germline V gene encodes CDR1 MNHEY and CDR2 SVGEGT. The CDR3 length is 18 residues. Trimming shortened V by 5 bases and J by 0 bases, and 23 bases separated the two germline ends. Written as DNA, the CDR3 is TGTGCCAGCAGTCGCCGGGGGGCCGCCCTCGTAGCCTCCTACGAGCAGTACTTC. Protein product: CASSRRGAALVASYEQYF.

The chain uses TRBV5-1 and TRBJ2-2; the D is unclear. The CDR3 runs to 12 residues. V lost 5 bases to trimming and J lost 3 bases, with 5 bases between them. In germline, CDR1 is SGHRS, CDR2 YFSETQ. CDR3: CASSSDTGELFF. DNA of the CDR3: TGCGCCAGCAGTTCCGACACCGGGGAGCTGTTTTTT.

The gene calls are TRBV5-1 and TRBJ2-3; 7 bases fit TRBD2. Germline V gene lookup returns CDR1 SGHRS and CDR2 YFSETQ. The V and J ends lost 0 bases and 0 bases, in that order; junction bases with no gene match: 1. The CDR3 runs 15 residues. The CDR3 nucleotides are TGCGCCAGCAGCTTGGGACTAGCTAGCACAGATACGCAGTATTTT. Residues: CASSLGLASTDTQYF.

The chain combines TRBV19 with TRBJ2-2; D remains ambiguous. The CDR3 length is 18 residues. Trimming cost V 3 bases and J 0 bases, with 17 bases left between them. Germline V CDR1 and CDR2: LNHDA, SQIVND (reference sequence). The CDR3 DNA follows: TGTGCCAGTAGTATGCGGCCCCCCGCTGTAACGAACACCGGGGAGCTGTTTTTT. It codes for CASSMRPPAVTNTGELFF.

The J gene is TRBJ1-2, the V gene TRBV7-2, with TRBD1 matching over 11 bases. Trimming took 10 bases from V and 4 from J; bases not matched to a gene: 11. This CDR3 has 15 residues. Germline CDR1 reads SGHTA; CDR2 reads FQGNSA. CDR3 nucleotides: TGTGCCATCAGAGGGCCGGGACAGGGGGGCTATGGCTACACCTTC. It specifies CAIRGPGQGGYGYTF.

This sequence joins TRBV6-2 or TRBV6-3 and TRBJ2-3; 10 bases match TRBD2. The germline V gene encodes CDR1 MNHEY and CDR2 SVGEGT. The CDR3 spans 16 residues. The junction had 8 bases not matched to a gene; V was cut back by 6 bases and J by 2 bases. For the CDR3, the DNA is TGTGCCAGCAGCAGAGCTAGCGGGAGAATCACAGATACGCAGTATTTT. Its protein is CASSRASGRITDTQYF.

The chain employs TRBV6-2 or TRBV6-3 and TRBJ2-5, with 16 positions matching TRBD2. The CDR3 runs to 17 residues. The germline V gene encodes CDR1 MNHEY and CDR2 SVGEGT. V shed 6 bases and J 4 bases; nucleotides not matched to a gene: 8. This chain's CDR3 is CASSLGLAGGLGETQYF. The CDR3 coding sequence is TGTGCCAGCAGCTTGGGACTAGCGGGGGGGCTCGGAGAGACCCAGTACTTC.

The CDR3 region has the DNA TGTGCCAGCACTAAACAGGGATTAGCTTTCTTT. Its protein product is CASTKQGLAFF. The gene calls are TRBV27 and TRBJ1-1; D possibly corresponds to TRBD1 (6 bases). The CDR3 totals 11 residues. Germline V gene lookup returns CDR1 MNHEY and CDR2 SMNVEV (reference sequence). V lost 7 bases and J 10 bases, leaving 13 bases between the germline ends.

The rearrangement joins TRBV9 to TRBJ1-4; TRBD1 is a possible D gene (6 bases). Germline V lookup: CDR1 SGDLS, CDR2 YYNGEE. This CDR3 comprises 15 residues. V was shortened by 3 bases and J by 0 bases, with 9 bases between the two germline ends. This CDR3 is CASSADRATNEKLFF. CDR3 DNA sequence: TGTGCCAGCAGCGCGGACAGAGCAACTAATGAAAAACTGTTTTTT. Full variable domain (missing parts from reference TRBV9 and TRBJ1-4): DSGVTQTPKHLITATGQRVTLRCSPRSGDLSVYWYQQSLDQGLQFLIQYYNGEERAKGNILERFSAQQFPDLHSELNLSSLELGDSALYFCASSADRATNEKLFFGSGTQLSVL.

The chain is built from TRBV4-3 and TRBJ1-6; no definite D call. The length of the CDR3 is 15 residues. CDR1 is LGHNA and CDR2 is YSLEER in the germline V gene. The V gene lost 1 base and the J gene lost 8 bases, with 12 bases spanning the gap. This chain's CDR3 is CASSQGGSGYSPLHF. The CDR3, as DNA: TGCGCCAGCAGCCAAGGCGGGTCAGGCTATTCACCCCTCCACTTT.

This chain connects TRBV5-4 to TRBJ1-3, with TRBD1 as a possible D gene (6 bases). The length of the CDR3 is 17 residues. Trimming stripped 4 bases from V and 4 bases from J, with 21 bases between. Germline V gene data show CDR1 as SGHNT and CDR2 as YYREEE (reference sequence). In DNA form, the CDR3 reads TGTGCCAGCAGCGCCCGCAGTGCGGGGGCGATAGGAAACACCATATATTTT. As protein: CASSARSAGAIGNTIYF.

The count of this clone is one. V and J are TRBV19 and TRBJ2-1; a weak D match, TRBD2 (6 bases). The germline V gene encodes CDR1 LNHDA and CDR2 SQIVND (reference sequence). The CDR3 spans 15 residues. V dropped 1 base and J dropped 2 bases, with 9 bases sitting between them. The CDR3 spells CASSIAGVTYNEQFF. CDR3 coding DNA: TGTGCCAGTAGTATAGCGGGGGTTACCTACAATGAGCAGTTCTTC.

The chain links TRBV7-3 to TRBJ2-2; D uncertain. Trimming shortened V by 4 bases and J by 4 bases, and 7 bases separated the two germline ends. Germline values: CDR1 SGHTA, CDR2 FQGTGA. The CDR3 covers 13 residues. CDR3 loop: CASSSQRTGELFF. Written as DNA, the CDR3 is TGTGCCAGCAGCTCCCAGCGCACCGGGGAGCTGTTTTTT.

This clone was observed a handful of times. The rearrangement uses TRBV21-1 and TRBJ1-1. TRBV21-1 is a documented pseudogene. This CDR3 region has 14 residues. CDR3 residues: CASSKGGVRTEAFF. The CDR3 nucleotides read TGTGCCAGCAGCAAGGGGGGTGTTCGGACTGAAGCTTTCTTT.

J is TRBJ2-7 and V is TRBV7-2, with 8 bases identical to TRBD2. The V gene end was trimmed by 4 bases and the J gene end by 0 bases; junction bases not matched to a gene: 8. The CDR3 spans 16 residues. Per germline, CDR1 SGHTA and CDR2 FQGNSA. The DNA for the CDR3 is TGTGCCAGCAGCTCTTTAGCGGGGCCCCTCTCCTACGAGCAGTACTTC. It is translated as CASSSLAGPLSYEQYF.

The gene calls are TRBV4-3 and TRBJ2-7, with 8 bases fitting TRBD1. Germline lookup yields CDR1 LGHNA and CDR2 YSLEER. Trimming took 1 base from V and 2 from J; bases not matched to a gene: 4. The CDR3 has 15 amino acids. The CDR3, as DNA: TGCGCCAGCAGCCAAGGGACAGGGACCACCTACGAGCAGTACTTC. It translates to CASSQGTGTTYEQYF.

The sample holds one count of this clone. The chain links TRBV5-1 to TRBJ1-1; D is unresolved. This CDR3 has 14 amino acids. Per germline, CDR1 SGHRS and CDR2 YFSETQ. V was trimmed by 1 base and J by 1 base, leaving 8 bases between them. The DNA for the CDR3 is TGCGCCAGCAGCTTGACGGCGGCGAACACTGAAGCTTTCTTT. Amino acid sequence: CASSLTAANTEAFF.

V and J are TRBV3-1 (or the pseudogene TRBV3-2) and TRBJ2-2, with 9 bases matching TRBD1. CDR3 size: 14 residues. CDR1 is LGHDT and CDR2 is YNNKEL in the germline V gene (reference sequence). The J segment lost 0 bases and the V segment lost 8 bases, leaving 1 base of the junction unmatched. DNA for the CDR3: TGTGCCAGCGGACAGGGGACGAACACCGGGGAGCTGTTTTTT. Its protein product is CASGQGTNTGELFF.

This chain connects TRBV27 to TRBJ2-1, with 13 bases that match TRBD2. The CDR3 runs to 16 residues. V lost 4 bases to trimming and J lost 1 base; unmatched junction nucleotides: 1. Germline lookup yields CDR1 MNHEY and CDR2 SMNVEV (reference sequence). The CDR3 coding sequence is TGTGCCAGCAGTTCGACTAGCGGGAGGTCCTACAATGAGCAGTTCTTC. Encoded protein: CASSSTSGRSYNEQFF.

The chain uses TRBV3-1 (or the pseudogene TRBV3-2) and TRBJ2-1, with 12 bases lining up with TRBD2. Germline CDR1 and CDR2: LGHDT and YNNKEL (reference sequence). J lost 2 bases, V lost 0 bases, and 5 bases had no gene match. This CDR3 region has 18 residues. The CDR3 DNA sequence: TGTGCCAGCAGCCAAGATCCCACTAGCGGGGGGACCTACAATGAGCAGTTCTTC. As protein: CASSQDPTSGGTYNEQFF.

CDR3 nucleotides: TGTGCCAGCAGCCAAAACCTGGGGAGTATAATTAGCGGTGAGCAGTTCTTC. Protein product: CASSQNLGSIISGEQFF. The V and J genes are TRBV3-1 (or the pseudogene TRBV3-2) and TRBJ2-1; D might be TRBD2 (6 bases). The CDR3 extends over 17 amino acids. The germline CDR1 and CDR2 sequences are LGHDT and YNNKEL (reference sequence). The germline V and J ends were trimmed by 2 bases and 9 bases, with 23 bases remaining between them.